Listed here are 5 T cell receptor beta chains from one sample, sequenced in a study of T cells after yellow fever vaccination (dated by TCRdb to the late 2010s). What this sample's treatment or condition label stands for: live attenuated yellow fever vaccine strain. Libraries were prepared through 5' RACE. The sequencer listed for this sample is Illumina NovaSeq 6000. Using fastp at Q25 and MiXCR, TCRdb reprocessed the public reads and kept productive beta chains. Entries that share a CDR3 protein sequence are merged under the most common genes and DNA. This sample is represented by a few hundred thousand distinct CDR3 sequences; roughly 9% of them were singletons. About 3.7% of the sample lies in the top ten. Sequences were derived from CD4+ T cells sorted from PBMCs, sampled 5 days after the yellow fever booster vaccination. The receptors stem from a young man who received the YFV17D yellow fever vaccine.

The CDR3 spells CSASLASGGSEQFF. The CDR3 nucleotides are TGCAGTGCTAGTCTGGCTAGCGGGGGAAGTGAGCAGTTCTTC. The chain links TRBV20-1 to TRBJ2-1, with 10 bases lining up with TRBD2. The V gene's germline CDR1 is DFQATT and CDR2 SNEGSKA (reference sequence). The CDR3 covers 14 residues. With V trimmed by 3 bases and J by 9 bases, 8 bases remained unmatched.

This clonotype came up a few times. The V gene is TRBV2, the J gene TRBJ2-1; no reliable D call. Germline CDR1 SNHLY, CDR2 FYNNEI. Trimming shortened V by 6 bases and J by 5 bases, and 8 bases separated the two germline ends. The CDR3 has 12 residues. The DNA of the CDR3 is TGTGCCAGCAGGGACCCAGACAATGAGCAGTTCTTC. This translates into CASRDPDNEQFF. The variable domain in full, with the rest retrieved from reference TRBV2 and TRBJ2-1, is EPEVTQTPSHQVTQMGQEVILRCVPISNHLYFYWYRQILGQKVEFLVSFYNNEISEKSEIFDDQFSVERPDGSNFTLKIRSTKLEDSAMYFCASRDPDNEQFFGPGTRLTVL.

This clonotype has only a few counts. V and J are TRBV19 and TRBJ1-1, with a tentative D call TRBD1 (5 bases). CDR1 is LNHDA, CDR2 SQIVND, per germline (reference sequence). V shed 7 bases and J shed 4 bases, with 16 bases lying between them. The CDR3 consists of 14 residues. CDR3 amino acids: CASTGSGGSTEAFF. CDR3 coding DNA: TGTGCCAGTACCGGATCTGGGGGGTCCACTGAAGCTTTCTTT.

This clonotype occurred a few times. The CDR3 reads CASSVGWQGAGELFF. In DNA, the CDR3 is TGTGCCAGCAGCGTAGGGTGGCAGGGGGCCGGGGAGCTGTTTTTT. This chain links TRBV9 with TRBJ2-2, with TRBD1 matching over 7 bases. Germline V gene lookup returns CDR1 SGDLS and CDR2 YYNGEE. This CDR3 comprises 15 residues. The ends lost 0 bases at V and 6 bases at J; junction bases unmatched: 5.

In its sample, this clonotype was seen a few times. The chain is built from TRBV20-1 and TRBJ2-7, with 7 bases that match TRBD1. CDR1 is DFQATT and CDR2 is SNEGSKA in the germline V gene (reference sequence). Trimming cost V 1 base and J 1 base; bases outside gene matches: 7. The CDR3 runs 15 residues. CDR3 in DNA: TGCAGTGCTAGAGTACAGGACAGGTTTTCCTACGAGCAGTACTTC. It codes for CSARVQDRFSYEQYF.